One sample yielded the 25 T cell receptor beta chains listed below, sequenced in a study of shared clonotypes between healthy human individuals. Some clones are missing from TCRdb's copy, which holds only in-frame ones; the method was immunoSEQ multiplex PCR. The data contain millions of clones, 85% to 95% of them singletons. The sequenced material came from naive CD4+ T cells sorted from blood. The subset denotes: CD45RA+ positively selected. These receptors were taken from a man between 18 and 29 years old in good health.

The J gene is TRBJ2-2, the V gene TRBV7-8; D is unresolved. V lost 6 bases to trimming and J lost 2 bases, with 16 bases between them. This CDR3 contains 16 residues. CDR1 and CDR2 from the germline V gene are SGHVS and FQNEAQ. CDR3 residues: CASRLRRADNTGELFF. In DNA form, the CDR3 reads TGTGCCAGCAGGTTGAGAAGAGCAGATAACACCGGGGAGCTGTTTTTT.

About this clone itself: Other nucleotide sequences in the sample specify the same CDR3. This rearrangement joins TRBV27 to TRBJ1-1; D is uncertain. This CDR3 spans 13 amino acids. V lost 6 bases and J lost 0, with 8 bases in between. Germline loops: CDR1 MNHEY, CDR2 SMNVEV (reference sequence). CDR3 amino acids: CASSLRLNTEAFF. The DNA of the CDR3 is TGTGCCAGCAGCCTGAGGTTGAACACTGAAGCTTTCTTT.

The chain has TRBV30 and TRBJ2-4; D call uncertain. Trimming removed 8 bases at V and 0 bases at J, with 17 bases between. The CDR3 totals 15 residues. Germline V lookup: CDR1 GTSNPN, CDR2 SVGIG (reference sequence). CDR3 nucleotides: TGTGCCGCCCGGTCAGGTCAACTAGCCAAAAACATTCAGTACTTC. Translating it yields CAARSGQLAKNIQYF.

V and J are TRBV15 and TRBJ1-4, with TRBD1 matching 7 bases. The V gene end was trimmed by 0 bases and the J gene end by 3 bases; junction bases not matched to a gene: 13. The CDR3 runs 19 residues. Germline CDR1 is LNHNV and CDR2 is YYDKDF (reference sequence). Here the CDR3 DNA reads TGTGCCACCAGCAGAGATTCCCGACAGGGCGCCCTTCCTAATGAAAAACTGTTTTTT. Protein sequence: CATSRDSRQGALPNEKLFF.

Note on this clone: Different DNA sequences within this sample yield the same CDR3. V gene TRBV7-9 combines with J gene TRBJ2-5; the D is unclear. V was trimmed by 4 bases and J by 4 bases, leaving 4 bases between them. CDR1 is SEHNR and CDR2 is FQNEAQ in the germline V gene (reference sequence). The CDR3 has 11 residues. The CDR3 bases are TGTGCCAGCAGCTCGCGAGAGACCCAGTACTTC. Translated: CASSSRETQYF. The variable domain in full, with the rest retrieved from reference TRBV7-9 and TRBJ2-5, is DTGVSQNPRHKITKRGQNVTFRCDPISEHNRLYWYRQTLGQGPEFLTYFQNEAQLEKSRLLSDRFSAERPKGSFSTLEIQRTEQGDSAMYLCASSSRETQYFGPGTRLLVL.

The J gene is TRBJ2-3, the V gene TRBV15, with 9 bases lining up with TRBD2. V was pared by 3 bases and J by 2 bases, with 6 bases of the junction left unmatched. The CDR3 extends over 16 amino acids. Germline V gene lookup returns CDR1 LNHNV and CDR2 YYDKDF (reference sequence). The CDR3 DNA reads as TGTGCCACCAGCAGGATAGCGGGGGCCCTCACAGATACGCAGTATTTT. This encodes CATSRIAGALTDTQYF.

The chain is built from TRBV30 and TRBJ1-5, with unresolved D. Germline V CDR1 and CDR2: GTSNPN, SVGIG (reference sequence). Trimming took 0 bases from V and 0 from J, leaving 12 bases between them. The CDR3 is 16 residues long. This chain's CDR3 is CAWSVGGSHSNQPQHF. CDR3 bases: TGTGCCTGGAGTGTAGGAGGTTCTCATAGCAATCAGCCCCAGCATTTT.

The chain couples TRBV4-1 to TRBJ1-5; D possibly corresponds to TRBD1 (5 bases). This CDR3 comprises 16 residues. Trimming pared 1 base from V and 1 base from J, leaving 11 bases between. CDR1 is MGHRA, CDR2 YSYEKL, per germline. The CDR3 sequence: CASSQVIWDSNQPQHF. CDR3 coding DNA: TGCGCCAGCAGCCAAGTTATCTGGGACAGCAATCAGCCCCAGCATTTT.

This clone was counted a single time. This chain links TRBV6-5 with TRBJ1-1; D ambiguous. The germline V and J ends were trimmed by 8 bases and 4 bases, with 11 bases remaining between them. The CDR3 runs to 12 residues. CDR1 is MNHEY and CDR2 is SVGAGI in the germline V gene. The DNA of the CDR3 is TGTGCCAGCTCGGACTCGAGCACTGAAGCTTTCTTT. This sequence encodes CASSDSSTEAFF.

The genes are TRBV30 and TRBJ2-3; 7 nucleotides line up with TRBD1. The CDR3 loop spans 12 amino acids. V trimming: 8 bases; J trimming: 6 bases; junction bases outside the gene matches: 8. In germline, CDR1 is GTSNPN, CDR2 SVGIG (reference sequence). This chain's CDR3 is CAGTGVGDTQYF. The DNA of the CDR3 is TGTGCCGGTACAGGGGTGGGGGATACGCAGTATTTT.

For this clone: Other DNA variants within this sample encode the same CDR3. The DNA of the CDR3 is TGTGCCAGCAGTCCAAGGGGACAGGGGAATTCACCCCTCCACTTT. It codes for CASSPRGQGNSPLHF. V gene TRBV2 combines with J gene TRBJ1-6, with 10 bases that match TRBD1. Germline CDR1 reads SNHLY; CDR2 reads FYNNEI. CDR3 length equals 15 residues. The ends lost 5 bases at V and 7 bases at J; junction bases unmatched: 5.

CDR3 sequence reads: CAWNSGRLAGGETQYF. In DNA, the CDR3 is TGTGCCTGGAACTCGGGCCGACTAGCGGGCGGAGAGACCCAGTACTTC. J is TRBJ2-5 and V is TRBV30, with 10 bases aligning to TRBD2. The CDR3 is made up of 16 amino acids. Losses at the gene ends were 4 bases for V and 4 bases for J; bases not matched to a gene: 12. The germline CDR1 and CDR2 sequences are GTSNPN and SVGIG (reference sequence).

V is TRBV30 and J is TRBJ1-4; 8 nucleotides align to TRBD1. Germline lookup yields CDR1 GTSNPN and CDR2 SVGIG (reference sequence). The CDR3 runs to 15 residues. V dropped 2 bases and J dropped 5; count of bases not matched to a gene: 7. CDR3 DNA: TGTGCCTGGAGTCCCGGACAGGGATTGAATGAAAAACTGTTTTTT. As protein: CAWSPGQGLNEKLFF.

The genes are TRBV5-8 and TRBJ2-3; possibly TRBD2 for D (6 bases). Trimming removed 3 bases from V and 1 base from J, with 9 bases in between. Germline V CDR1 and CDR2: SGHTS, YDEGEE. The CDR3 covers 14 residues. The CDR3 DNA reads TGTGCCAGCAGCTGGGGACTTGGCACAGATACGCAGTATTTT. It specifies CASSWGLGTDTQYF.

With regard to this clone: The same CDR3 arises from other DNA sequences in this sample as well. V gene TRBV4-3 combines with J gene TRBJ2-7; possible D gene TRBD1, 7 bases. CDR1 LGHNA and CDR2 YSLEER come from the germline V gene. The CDR3 covers 14 residues. Trimming took off 0 bases at V and 4 bases at J, with 10 bases between the two ends. CDR3 DNA sequence: TGCGCCAGCAGCCAAGACAGGGGGGCATACGAGCAGTACTTC. Translation: CASSQDRGAYEQYF.

J is TRBJ2-1 and V is TRBV5-1, with 9 bases fitting TRBD1. The CDR3 is made up of 17 amino acids. Germline V gene data show CDR1 as SGHRS and CDR2 as YFSETQ. J lost 4 bases, V lost 4 bases, and 12 bases had no gene match. The CDR3 loop reads CASSLPRQGVAYNEQFF. In DNA, the CDR3 is TGCGCCAGCAGCCTACCCCGACAGGGGGTTGCGTACAATGAGCAGTTCTTC. Together with reference TRBV5-1 and TRBJ2-1, the CDR3 gives the full variable domain: KAGVTQTPRYLIKTRGQQVTLSCSPISGHRSVSWYQQTPGQGLQFLFEYFSETQRNKGNFPGRFSGRQFSNSRSEMNVSTLELGDSALYLCASSLPRQGVAYNEQFFGPGTRLTVL.

Comments on this clone: The sample holds other DNA sequences that translate to the same CDR3. This chain links TRBV19 with TRBJ1-2; no clear D gene. V dropped 6 bases and J dropped 4 bases, with 9 bases sitting between them. CDR1 is LNHDA, CDR2 SQIVND, per germline (reference sequence). CDR3 size: 12 residues. CDR3: CASSPGGYGYTF. CDR3 nucleotide sequence: TGTGCCAGTAGCCCCGGCGGCTATGGCTACACCTTC.

The J gene is TRBJ2-7, the V gene TRBV21-1. TRBV21-1 is assigned pseudogene status. The CDR3 is 12 residues long. The CDR3, as DNA: TGTGCCAGCAGCAAACAACCCAGGGGGGGGTACTTC. It codes for CASSKQPRGGYF.

V is TRBV5-4 and J is TRBJ1-6; 7 bases are a match to TRBD1. CDR3 size: 14 residues. Trimming at V came to 5 bases and at J to 6 bases, leaving 5 bases not matched to a gene. CDR1 SGHNT and CDR2 YYREEE come from the germline V gene (reference sequence). CDR3 in amino acids: CASRDDRANSPLHF. The CDR3 nucleotides are TGTGCCAGCAGAGACGACAGGGCTAATTCACCCCTCCACTTT. The entire variable domain, with the rest obtained from reference TRBV5-4 and TRBJ1-6, is as follows: ETGVTQSPTHLIKTRGQQVTLRCSSQSGHNTVSWYQQALGQGPQFIFQYYREEENGRGNFPPRFSGLQFPNYSSELNVNALELDDSALYLCASRDDRANSPLHFGNGTRLTVT.

The genes are TRBV5-6 and TRBJ2-5, with TRBD2 matching 10 bases. The CDR3 length is 17 residues. Germline assignment: CDR1 SGHDT and CDR2 YYEEEE. The trim removed 4 bases at V and 6 bases at J, leaving 15 bases unmatched. CDR3 residues: CASSTPLLAGVGKTQYF. For the CDR3, the DNA is TGTGCCAGCAGCACCCCGCTCCTAGCGGGAGTCGGAAAGACCCAGTACTTC.

The chain carries TRBV6-4 and TRBJ2-3; the D gene is possibly TRBD2 (7 bases). The V gene's germline CDR1 is MRHNA and CDR2 SNTAGT. Trimming took off 3 bases at V and 1 base at J, with 11 bases between the two ends. The length of the CDR3 is 15 residues. The CDR3 region has the DNA TGTGCCAGCAGTGAGGGGGGGCTAGGCACAGATACGCAGTATTTT. Translated, it gives CASSEGGLGTDTQYF.

The chain recombines TRBV9 with TRBJ2-7, with a possible D match to TRBD1 (6 bases). Germline V gives CDR1 SGDLS, CDR2 YYNGEE. The V end was cut by 0 bases, the J end by 2 bases, with 9 bases between. The CDR3 is 14 amino acids. The CDR3 DNA reads as TGTGCCAGCAGCGTAGCAGACAGGCCCTACGAGCAGTACTTC. This encodes CASSVADRPYEQYF. The whole variable domain, filled in from reference TRBV9 and TRBJ2-7, reads DSGVTQTPKHLITATGQRVTLRCSPRSGDLSVYWYQQSLDQGLQFLIQYYNGEERAKGNILERFSAQQFPDLHSELNLSSLELGDSALYFCASSVADRPYEQYFGPGTRLTVT.

The J gene is TRBJ2-5, the V gene TRBV5-6; TRBD1 matches at 8 bases. This CDR3 is 15 amino acids long. V lost 0 bases to trimming and J lost 6 bases; unmatched junction nucleotides: 7. Per the germline V gene, CDR1 is SGHDT and CDR2 is YYEEEE. CDR3 nucleotide sequence: TGTGCCAGCAGCTTGGACGGACAGGGTGTGCAGACCCAGTACTTC. Translation gives CASSLDGQGVQTQYF.

The chain uses TRBV4-2 and TRBJ2-7; no reliable D call. Trimming stripped 0 bases from V and 0 bases from J, with 9 bases between. From germline, CDR1 is LGHNA and CDR2 YNFKEQ. The CDR3 is 15 amino acids. As DNA, the CDR3 is TGTGCCAGCAGCCAAGATTATCTACCCTCCTACGAGCAGTACTTC. It encodes CASSQDYLPSYEQYF.

The V gene is TRBV25-1, the J gene TRBJ1-5; the D gene is possibly TRBD1 (6 bases). CDR1 is MGHDK, CDR2 SYGVNS, per germline. This CDR3 comprises 15 residues. Trimming left V 3 bases short and J 2 bases short, with 11 bases between. The CDR3 DNA reads TGTGCCAGCAGTGACCAGGGGAAAGGCAATCAGCCCCAGCATTTT. Protein product: CASSDQGKGNQPQHF.